This T cell receptor beta chain was retrieved from a study of blood T cell repertoires in COVID-19. Followed longitudinally, the Seattle patients had been enrolled during active infection. Assay: immunoSEQ multiplex PCR; the TCRdb copy retains only in-frame clones and omits some. Here the sample spans 270,000 or so clones, just under 90% being singletons. This CDR3 region has 12 residues. This clone was recorded once. The TCR comes from a woman aged 25-40 years with COVID-19, enrolled during active disease. The sample consisted of peripheral blood. This rearrangement joins TRBV21-1 to TRBJ1-5; the table's D call, TRBD1, was not checked against the DNA. TRBV21-1 is a documented pseudogene. The CDR3 loop reads CASSIQNQPQHF. The CDR3, as DNA: TGTGCCAGCAGCATCCAGAATCAGCCCCAGCATTTT.